The 30 T cell receptor beta chains in this list originate from one sample, sequenced in a study of beta chain features in type 1 diabetes. The whole isolated RNA underwent reverse transcription, so sequencing captured expressed TCRB transcripts. Profiled with immunoSEQ multiplex PCR; TCRdb holds only in-frame clones, not every one. The table includes 150,000 to 180,000 clones, around 10% detected once. What was sequenced was central memory CD4+ T cells from blood. These receptor sequences come from a man between 18 and 35 years old in good health.

The chain recombines TRBV7-2 with TRBJ2-1, with D perhaps given as TRBD1 or TRBD2 (6 bases each). Trimming took 5 bases from V and 9 from J, leaving 17 bases between them. Per the germline V gene, CDR1 is SGHTA and CDR2 is FQGNSA. The CDR3 covers 14 residues. The CDR3 region has the DNA TGTGCCAGCAGCCTCCTGGAGGGGGTAGGTGAGCAGTTCTTC. Translated, it gives CASSLLEGVGEQFF.

The CDR3 loop is CASSAGGLAASYEQYF. CDR3 bases: TGTGCCAGCAGCGCAGGGGGACTAGCGGCGTCGTACGAGCAGTACTTC. The rearrangement links TRBV7-2 to TRBJ2-7; 11 nucleotides agree with TRBD2. V was clipped by 5 bases and J by 4 bases; unmatched bases: 10. CDR1 and CDR2 from the germline V gene are SGHTA and FQGNSA. The length of the CDR3 is 16 residues.

The sample holds a few counts of this clone. The rearrangement links TRBV5-1 to TRBJ2-3; the D is unclear. V lost 4 bases and J lost 3, with 12 bases in between. This CDR3 spans 14 amino acids. Germline values: CDR1 SGHRS, CDR2 YFSETQ. CDR3 loop: CASSPSGPTDTQYF. In DNA form, the CDR3 reads TGCGCCAGCAGCCCCTCTGGACCGACAGATACGCAGTATTTT.

This chain connects TRBV7-2 to TRBJ2-7; D is ambiguous. The CDR3 runs 13 residues. Germline V gives CDR1 SGHTA, CDR2 FQGNSA. V was clipped by 0 bases and J by 4 bases, with 7 bases between them. CDR3 region: CASSLAGQYEQYF. CDR3 DNA sequence: TGTGCCAGCAGCTTAGCTGGCCAGTACGAGCAGTACTTC.

The sample holds a few counts of this clone. The chain links TRBV29-1 to TRBJ2-2; D is unclear. Looked up from germline, CDR1 is SQVTM and CDR2 is ANQGSEA. V gave up 4 bases and J gave up 0 bases, with 6 bases separating them. This CDR3 has 13 residues. CDR3: CSVVAPNTGELFF. CDR3 sequence (DNA): TGCAGCGTTGTTGCTCCGAACACCGGGGAGCTGTTTTTT.

The chain couples TRBV28 to TRBJ1-2; D uncertain. V was clipped by 6 bases and J by 7 bases, with 15 bases between them. CDR3 length equals 13 residues. Germline V CDR1 and CDR2: MDHEN, SYDVKM. The chain's CDR3 is CASRTQAVSGYTF. The CDR3, as DNA: TGTGCCAGCAGGACCCAGGCCGTCTCTGGCTACACCTTC.

This clone was observed a handful of times. The V call is TRBV7-2, the J call TRBJ2-5; TRBD1 matches 7 bases. The CDR3 consists of 12 residues. With 2 bases clipped from V and 14 bases from J, the junction kept 8 bases outside the gene matches. The germline V gene has CDR1 SGHTA and CDR2 FQGNSA. CDR3 sequence (DNA): TGTGCCAGCAGCTTAAGGGCTGGACAGGCCTACTTC. The encoded protein is CASSLRAGQAYF.

This clone was counted between two and nine times. This rearrangement joins TRBV5-6 to TRBJ2-7; possibly TRBD1 for D (6 bases). Between the trimmed V and J ends, which lost 5 bases and 6 bases, there was a span of 21 bases. CDR1 and CDR2 from the germline V gene are SGHDT and YYEEEE. This CDR3 contains 15 residues. The CDR3 spells CASRIQGISAGEQYF. The CDR3 region has the DNA TGTGCCAGCAGGATACAGGGTATTTCGGCTGGCGAGCAGTACTTC.

This clone was seen only a few times. The gene calls are TRBV5-1 and TRBJ2-1; D not resolved. V was shortened by 3 bases and J by 8 bases, with 15 bases between the two germline ends. Per germline, CDR1 SGHRS and CDR2 YFSETQ. This CDR3 comprises 14 residues. The chain's CDR3 is CASSYTPSADEQFF. In DNA, the CDR3 is TGCGCCAGCAGCTATACCCCCAGCGCAGATGAGCAGTTCTTC.

The rearrangement joins TRBV19 to TRBJ2-3, with a possible D match to TRBD2 (6 bases). Trimming shortened V by 7 bases and J by 5 bases, and 19 bases separated the two germline ends. The germline V gene encodes CDR1 LNHDA and CDR2 SQIVND (reference sequence). This CDR3 comprises 15 residues. CDR3 residues: CASTNTGGRGDTQYF. The CDR3 bases are TGTGCCAGTACCAATACCGGGGGAAGGGGAGATACGCAGTATTTT.

V and J are TRBV28 and TRBJ1-4; 7 nucleotides align to TRBD1. CDR3 length equals 17 residues. Germline-derived CDR1 and CDR2 are MDHEN and SYDVKM. V trimming: 1 base; J trimming: 5 bases; junction bases outside the gene matches: 10. CDR3 protein: CASSLSVQGRQNEKLFF. CDR3 sequence (DNA): TGTGCCAGCAGTTTATCGGTACAGGGGAGGCAAAATGAAAAACTGTTTTTT. The variable domain in full, with the rest retrieved from reference TRBV28 and TRBJ1-4, is DVKVTQSSRYLVKRTGEKVFLECVQDMDHENMFWYRQDPGLGLRLIYFSYDVKMKEKGDIPEGYSVSREKKERFSLILESASTNQTSMYLCASSLSVQGRQNEKLFFGSGTQLSVL.

This clone was observed a handful of times. The chain joins TRBV18 to TRBJ2-1, with D possibly matching TRBD2 (5 bases). Germline CDR1 reads KGHSH; CDR2 reads LQKENI. The CDR3 loop spans 14 amino acids. The V and J ends lost 2 bases and 0 bases respectively, with 5 bases between them. CDR3 residues: CASSPDYSYNEQFF. The CDR3 DNA reads as TGTGCCAGCTCACCAGACTACTCCTACAATGAGCAGTTCTTC.

This clone was seen a handful of times. V usage is TRBV15 and J usage is TRBJ2-3; no clear D. Germline V CDR1 and CDR2: LNHNV, YYDKDF (reference sequence). With 0 bases removed from V and 3 bases from J, the gap between germline ends came to 7 bases. The CDR3 consists of 14 residues. The CDR3 protein is CATSRDSQTDTQYF. The CDR3 nucleotides are TGTGCCACCAGCAGAGATTCCCAGACAGATACGCAGTATTTT. The full variable domain, rest sourced from reference TRBV15 and TRBJ2-3, is DAMVIQNPRYQVTQFGKPVTLSCSQTLNHNVMYWYQQKSSQAPKLLFHYYDKDFNNEADTPDNFQSRRPNTSFCFLDIRSPGLGDTAMYLCATSRDSQTDTQYFGPGTRLTVL.

V usage is TRBV11-2 and J usage is TRBJ2-4; D is possibly TRBD1 (6 bases). This CDR3 has 14 residues. From germline, CDR1 is SGHAT and CDR2 FQNNGV. V lost 2 bases, J lost 1 base, and 6 bases lay in between. The chain's CDR3 is CASSLQGAKNIQYF. CDR3 nucleotides: TGTGCCAGCAGCTTACAGGGGGCCAAAAACATTCAGTACTTC.

The DNA of the CDR3 is TGTGCCAGCAGCCCGGGCGGGGGGTATGAAAAACTGTTTTTT. It encodes CASSPGGGYEKLFF. The V and J genes are TRBV7-2 and TRBJ1-4; possible D gene TRBD1, 5 bases. This CDR3 region has 14 residues. The germline CDR1 and CDR2 sequences are SGHTA and FQGNSA. The V gene lost 5 bases and the J gene lost 6 bases, with 13 bases spanning the gap.

This chain uses TRBV5-5 with TRBJ2-1; maybe TRBD2 (5 bases). CDR1 and CDR2 from the germline V gene are SGHKS and YYEKEE (reference sequence). The CDR3 runs 16 residues. Trimming took 4 bases from V and 6 from J, leaving 20 bases between them. The CDR3 sequence: CASSQDSAEGINEQFF. In DNA, the CDR3 is TGTGCCAGCAGCCAAGATTCTGCAGAGGGCATCAATGAGCAGTTCTTC.

This clone was counted a few times. The chain recombines TRBV19 with TRBJ1-5; D gene ambiguous. CDR3 length equals 13 residues. The V gene lost 6 bases and the J gene lost 0 bases, with 6 bases spanning the gap. CDR1 is LNHDA, CDR2 SQIVND, per germline (reference sequence). This CDR3 is CASRYNSNQPQHF. DNA for the CDR3: TGTGCCAGTAGATATAATAGCAATCAGCCCCAGCATTTT.

This clone has just a few counts. DNA for the CDR3: TGTGCCAGCAGCCAAGTCGCCGACCGGAGAGGGCAGTACTTC. Protein: CASSQVADRRGQYF. The gene calls are TRBV4-2 and TRBJ2-7; D uncertain. This CDR3 has 14 residues. Between the trimmed V and J ends, which lost 1 base and 9 bases, there was a span of 16 bases. In germline, CDR1 is LGHNA, CDR2 YNFKEQ.

This clone occurred many times. The chain combines TRBV4-2 with TRBJ1-3; D not certain. V was trimmed by 0 bases and J by 0 bases, leaving 6 bases between them. CDR3 length: 15 residues. Germline values: CDR1 LGHNA, CDR2 YNFKEQ. This CDR3 is CASSQEQLSGNTIYF. In nucleotides, the CDR3 is TGTGCCAGCAGCCAAGAACAGCTCTCTGGAAACACCATATATTTT.

A few counts support this clone. This chain connects TRBV7-9 to TRBJ1-2; perhaps TRBD1 as D (5 bases). The CDR3 sequence is 15 residues long. V shed 5 bases and J shed 1 base, with 14 bases lying between them. CDR1 and CDR2 (germline): SEHNR, FQNEAQ (reference sequence). CDR3 bases: TGTGCCAGCAGCCTCACGACAGTAGTTAACTATGGCTACACCTTC. Encoded protein: CASSLTTVVNYGYTF.

This clone was counted once. V is TRBV6-5 and J is TRBJ1-2; a weak D match, TRBD1 (5 bases). Per germline, CDR1 MNHEY and CDR2 SVGAGI. The CDR3 covers 15 residues. V dropped 0 bases and J dropped 4 bases, with 12 bases sitting between them. The chain's CDR3 is CASSYSSTGSYGYTF. The DNA of the CDR3 is TGTGCCAGCAGTTACTCGTCCACAGGATCCTATGGCTACACCTTC.

The table lists this clone with a few counts. The chain carries TRBV7-3 and TRBJ2-7; a weak D match, TRBD1 (6 bases). The CDR3 runs 12 residues. Germline CDR1 is SGHTA and CDR2 is FQGTGA. Trimming cost V 5 bases and J 3 bases, with 8 bases left between them. The DNA for the CDR3 is TGTGCCAGCAGCAAACAGGGCTACGAGCAGTACTTC. This translates into CASSKQGYEQYF.

This clone was found many times. The V and J genes are TRBV5-1 and TRBJ2-3; TRBD1 might be the D (6 bases). V lost 1 base, J lost 6 bases, and 9 bases lay in between. Germline CDR1 reads SGHRS; CDR2 reads YFSETQ. The CDR3 is 13 residues long. CDR3: CASSLSGDDTQYF. CDR3 nucleotide sequence: TGCGCCAGCAGCTTGTCAGGGGACGATACGCAGTATTTT. The complete variable domain, with remaining parts taken from reference TRBV5-1 and TRBJ2-3, reads KAGVTQTPRYLIKTRGQQVTLSCSPISGHRSVSWYQQTPGQGLQFLFEYFSETQRNKGNFPGRFSGRQFSNSRSEMNVSTLELGDSALYLCASSLSGDDTQYFGPGTRLTVL.

This clone was counted a few times. The chain uses TRBV19 and TRBJ2-1, with TRBD1 matching 9 bases. The CDR3 loop spans 16 amino acids. With 5 bases clipped from V and 1 base from J, the junction kept 6 bases outside the gene matches. Germline loops: CDR1 LNHDA, CDR2 SQIVND (reference sequence). The CDR3, as DNA: TGTGCCAGTAGTGCCTTGGGACAGGGTTCCTACAATGAGCAGTTCTTC. Its protein product is CASSALGQGSYNEQFF.

This clone has ten or more counts. This rearrangement joins TRBV23-1 to TRBJ1-5, with 7 nucleotides matching TRBD1. TRBV23-1 is sorted into the ORF group, with uncertain function. The CDR3 runs to 16 residues. V dropped 2 bases and J dropped 1; count of bases not matched to a gene: 5. As DNA, the CDR3 is TGCGCCAGCAGTCAACCCTACAGGGGAAGCAATCAGCCCCAGCATTTT. Encoded protein: CASSQPYRGSNQPQHF.

This clone was seen a few times. V and J are TRBV4-1 and TRBJ2-5; TRBD1 matches at 7 bases. The germline V gene encodes CDR1 MGHRA and CDR2 YSYEKL. The CDR3 spans 15 residues. J lost 1 base, V lost 4 bases, and 6 bases had no gene match. CDR3: CASSRRQGTQETQYF. CDR3 DNA sequence: TGCGCCAGCAGCCGTCGACAGGGAACCCAAGAGACCCAGTACTTC.

The table lists this clone with a few counts. The gene calls are TRBV19 and TRBJ2-5; 7 nucleotides align to TRBD1. The CDR3 covers 15 residues. Trimming at V came to 7 bases and at J to 5 bases, leaving 13 bases not matched to a gene. CDR1 is LNHDA and CDR2 is SQIVND in the germline V gene (reference sequence). The CDR3 sequence is CASTPGEGATETQYF. CDR3 in DNA: TGTGCCAGTACCCCAGGAGAGGGGGCGACGGAGACCCAGTACTTC.

This clone came up a few times. The genes are TRBV6-5 and TRBJ2-5, with D unresolved. This CDR3 has 13 residues. The germline V and J ends were trimmed by 0 bases and 4 bases, with 6 bases remaining between them. Germline CDR1 reads MNHEY; CDR2 reads SVGAGI. CDR3 region: CASSYSTIETQYF. CDR3 DNA sequence: TGTGCCAGCAGTTACTCAACCATAGAGACCCAGTACTTC.

This clone turned up a few times. The chain has TRBV5-1 and TRBJ2-1; D remains unclear. CDR1 SGHRS and CDR2 YFSETQ come from the germline V gene. CDR3 length equals 12 residues. V lost 2 bases and J 6 bases, leaving 6 bases between the germline ends. CDR3: CASSLPSNEQFF. As DNA, the CDR3 is TGCGCCAGCAGCTTACCGTCCAATGAGCAGTTCTTC.

The rearrangement links TRBV7-2 to TRBJ2-6; TRBD2 is a possible D gene (6 bases). CDR1 and CDR2 from the germline V gene are SGHTA and FQGNSA. This CDR3 contains 15 residues. The V end was cut by 3 bases, the J end by 0 bases, with 6 bases between. The CDR3 bases are TGTGCCAGCAGCTTCGGGGGCTCTGGGGCCAACGTCCTGACTTTC. This gives the protein CASSFGGSGANVLTF.